One sample yielded the 26 T cell receptor beta chains listed below, sequenced in a study of response to subunit inactivated influenza vaccine. TCRdb itself ran the RT-PCR reads through MiXCR, one entry per CDR3 protein. The data contain hundreds of thousands of distinct CDR3 sequences, less than 20% of them seen just once; the ten biggest clones take up about a tenth. Specimen: PBMCs from blood, collected roughly 5 days after vaccination. Receptors originate from a man aged 50-59 years who received an inactivated influenza vaccine.

This clonotype appeared a few times. This chain uses TRBV6-6 with TRBJ2-7, with D uncertain. The V and J ends lost 10 bases and 5 bases respectively, with 9 bases between them. This CDR3 comprises 10 residues. Germline CDR1 and CDR2: MNHNY and SVGAGI (reference sequence). The CDR3 region has the DNA TGTGCCACCGAACTCCACGAGCAGTACTTC. Its protein product is CATELHEQYF.

The chain carries TRBV9 and TRBJ1-1; possible D gene TRBD1, 6 bases. V was trimmed by 4 bases and J by 8 bases, leaving 21 bases between them. Per the germline V gene, CDR1 is SGDLS and CDR2 is YYNGEE. The CDR3 spans 15 residues. CDR3 sequence: CASSPYLDSDVEAFF. The CDR3 DNA reads TGTGCCAGCAGCCCCTATTTGGACAGCGACGTGGAAGCTTTCTTT.

This CDR3 is CASSPRTTRGPEQYF. The DNA of the CDR3 is TGTGCCAGCTCACCACGTACTACCCGGGGCCCCGAGCAGTACTTC. This sequence joins TRBV18 and TRBJ2-7; D assignment may be TRBD1 or TRBD2 (5 bases each). This CDR3 comprises 15 residues. Trimming shortened V by 1 base and J by 6 bases, and 16 bases separated the two germline ends. From germline, CDR1 is KGHSH and CDR2 LQKENI.

This clonotype was picked up one time. The chain combines TRBV20-1 with TRBJ2-7, with D perhaps matching TRBD1 (6 bases). From germline, CDR1 is DFQATT and CDR2 SNEGSKA (reference sequence). Trimming shortened V by 5 bases and J by 3 bases, and 11 bases separated the two germline ends. The CDR3 has 12 amino acids. CDR3 loop: CSAGQTSYEQYF. The CDR3 DNA reads TGCAGTGCTGGACAGACGAGCTACGAGCAGTACTTC.

This chain joins TRBV25-1 and TRBJ2-7; D is possibly TRBD1 (6 bases). V was trimmed by 2 bases and J by 1 base, leaving 12 bases between them. The CDR3 extends over 15 amino acids. Germline V gives CDR1 MGHDK, CDR2 SYGVNS. The CDR3 DNA reads as TGTGCCAGCAGTGAAACGGGGACAATATCCTACGAGCAGTACTTC. It specifies CASSETGTISYEQYF.

V gene TRBV6-6 combines with J gene TRBJ2-7; D not certain. With 2 bases removed from V and 5 bases from J, the gap between germline ends came to 10 bases. The CDR3 has 13 amino acids. CDR1 and CDR2 from the germline V gene are MNHNY and SVGAGI (reference sequence). The DNA for the CDR3 is TGTGCCAGCAGTTACATTTGGGCGGACGAGCAGTACTTC. It translates to CASSYIWADEQYF.

The chain recombines TRBV4-2 with TRBJ2-1; a weak D match, TRBD2 (6 bases). Looked up from germline, CDR1 is LGHNA and CDR2 is YNFKEQ. Trimming removed 0 bases at V and 7 bases at J, with 10 bases between. The CDR3 sequence is 14 residues long. CDR3 in DNA: TGTGCCAGCAGCCAAGAGCTTAGCGGAAATGAGCAGTTCTTC. This sequence encodes CASSQELSGNEQFF.

This clonotype was picked up a small number of times. The chain couples TRBV27 to TRBJ2-1; 13 bases agree with TRBD2. Germline lookup yields CDR1 MNHEY and CDR2 SMNVEV (reference sequence). This CDR3 region has 15 residues. V lost 5 bases, J lost 16 bases, and 14 bases stayed unmatched. CDR3 nucleotides: TGTGCCAGCAGTCAGATATATACTAGCGGGGGGGCTCTTTTCTTC. This translates into CASSQIYTSGGALFF.

J is TRBJ1-3 and V is TRBV7-2, with D possibly TRBD1 on 5 matching bases. Germline V CDR1 and CDR2: SGHTA, FQGNSA. Trimming left V 5 bases short and J 2 bases short, with 13 bases between. The CDR3 extends over 15 amino acids. The CDR3, as DNA: TGTGCCAGCAGCCCCGTCGGCAGGGCTGGAAACACCATATATTTT. This codes for CASSPVGRAGNTIYF.

The chain is built from TRBV6-1 and TRBJ2-2; TRBD2 aligns across 12 bases. The CDR3 consists of 17 residues. V dropped 8 bases and J dropped 3; count of bases not matched to a gene: 10. Looked up from germline, CDR1 is MNHNS and CDR2 is SASEGT. Written as DNA, the CDR3 is TGTGCCAGCGGGCGATTGGGACTAGCGGGTTACACCGGGGAGCTGTTTTTT. Encoded protein: CASGRLGLAGYTGELFF.

This clonotype was seen at least ten times. The V call is TRBV10-3, the J call TRBJ2-2; tentative D call: TRBD2 (6 bases). This CDR3 contains 16 residues. V was pared by 0 bases and J by 0 bases, with 8 bases between. CDR1 ENHRY and CDR2 SYGVKD come from the germline V gene. The CDR3 loop is CAISESTSSNTGELFF. In nucleotides, the CDR3 is TGTGCCATCAGTGAGTCAACTAGCTCGAACACCGGGGAGCTGTTTTTT.

The chain couples TRBV20-1 to TRBJ2-1; D unclear. This CDR3 has 14 amino acids. Germline lookup yields CDR1 DFQATT and CDR2 SNEGSKA (reference sequence). Trimming removed 5 bases at V and 3 bases at J, with 14 bases between. This CDR3 reads CSALGGLGYNEQFF. CDR3 nucleotides: TGCAGTGCTCTGGGCGGCCTGGGCTACAATGAGCAGTTCTTC.

The chain combines TRBV5-5 with TRBJ2-7, with TRBD1 matching over 10 bases. This CDR3 region has 16 residues. V gave up 6 bases and J gave up 5 bases; unmatched junction bases: 14. CDR1 and CDR2 (germline): SGHKS, YYEKEE (reference sequence). The CDR3 loop is CASMAPGQGFGDEQYF. DNA of the CDR3: TGTGCCAGCATGGCTCCGGGACAGGGGTTCGGAGACGAGCAGTACTTC.

This clonotype appeared once. This chain joins TRBV11-2 and TRBJ2-1; TRBD2 matches 9 bases. The CDR3 totals 18 residues. Germline lookup yields CDR1 SGHAT and CDR2 FQNNGV. The trim removed 1 base at V and 0 bases at J, leaving 7 bases unmatched. CDR3 nucleotide sequence: TGTGCCAGCAGCTTAGTGAGGCTAGCGGGGAGCTCCTACAATGAGCAGTTCTTC. Residues: CASSLVRLAGSSYNEQFF.

V and J are TRBV7-9 and TRBJ2-3; 10 bases are shared with TRBD2. The length of the CDR3 is 15 residues. Germline CDR1 reads SEHNR; CDR2 reads FQNEAQ (reference sequence). Losses at the gene ends were 6 bases for V and 1 base for J; bases not matched to a gene: 4. The CDR3 DNA reads as TGTGCCAGCAGAATAGGACTAGCGGGCACAGATACGCAGTATTTT. Translated: CASRIGLAGTDTQYF.

This clonotype was picked up a small number of times. The CDR3 sequence: CASSSSSDTQYF. The CDR3 bases are TGTGCCAGCAGCTCCTCCTCGGATACGCAGTATTTT. This chain connects TRBV11-3 to TRBJ2-3, with D hard to call. V lost 4 bases to trimming and J lost 6 bases, with 8 bases between them. In germline, CDR1 is SGHNT, CDR2 YENEEA. The CDR3 loop spans 12 amino acids.

The chain employs TRBV11-2 and TRBJ2-3, with 7 bases aligning to TRBD2. Trimming at V came to 4 bases and at J to 6 bases, leaving 16 bases not matched to a gene. Germline values: CDR1 SGHAT, CDR2 FQNNGV. The CDR3 sequence is 17 residues long. The CDR3 coding sequence is TGTGCCAGCAGCTCCCCGACTAGCTGGGTGGGAACGGATACGCAGTATTTT. Its protein is CASSSPTSWVGTDTQYF.

This clonotype was counted a few times. The V gene is TRBV20-1, the J gene TRBJ1-1, with a possible D match to TRBD1 (5 bases). The germline V and J ends were trimmed by 1 base and 1 base, with 10 bases remaining between them. The germline gives CDR1 DFQATT, CDR2 SNEGSKA (reference sequence). This CDR3 spans 14 amino acids. The CDR3, as DNA: TGCAGTGCTAGAGCGGCAGGGCCGAACACTGAAGCTTTCTTT. It translates to CSARAAGPNTEAFF.

This clonotype was picked up many times. CDR3 sequence (DNA): TGCAGTGCTAGAGATTTCGTACAGGCCAACTTCGAAGCTTTCTTT. It specifies CSARDFVQANFEAFF. The J gene is TRBJ1-1, the V gene TRBV20-1; D is perhaps TRBD1 (5 bases). This CDR3 is 15 amino acids long. CDR1 and CDR2 (germline): DFQATT, SNEGSKA (reference sequence). V lost 0 bases and J lost 8, with 19 bases in between.

There are a few counts of this clonotype. The gene calls are TRBV5-6 and TRBJ2-1; D is uncertain. The CDR3 totals 13 residues. The germline V and J ends were trimmed by 3 bases and 4 bases, with 8 bases remaining between them. In germline, CDR1 is SGHDT, CDR2 YYEEEE. The CDR3 DNA reads TGTGCCAGCAGCTCGATCGATTACAATGAGCAGTTCTTC. Amino acid sequence: CASSSIDYNEQFF. Drawing the rest from reference TRBV5-6 and TRBJ2-1, the complete variable domain is DAGVTQSPTHLIKTRGQQVTLRCSPKSGHDTVSWYQQALGQGPQFIFQYYEEEERQRGNFPDRFSGHQFPNYSSELNVNALLLGDSALYLCASSSIDYNEQFFGPGTRLTVL.

The chain couples TRBV7-2 to TRBJ2-7; perhaps D is TRBD1 or TRBD2 (5 bases each). The V gene lost 1 base and the J gene lost 1 base, with 11 bases spanning the gap. Germline V lookup: CDR1 SGHTA, CDR2 FQGNSA. This CDR3 has 15 residues. Here the CDR3 DNA reads TGTGCCAGCAGCTTAGACCGGGGACCGTCCTACGAGCAGTACTTC. Its translation: CASSLDRGPSYEQYF.

This clonotype was observed a few times. The chain is built from TRBV13 and TRBJ2-7; D might be TRBD1 (8 bases). This CDR3 comprises 15 residues. Trimming pared 5 bases from V and 5 bases from J, leaving 19 bases between. Germline V CDR1 and CDR2: PRHDT, FYEKMQ (reference sequence). CDR3 coding DNA: TGTGCCAGCAGCCAAAACAGGGGGACTAAAGACGAGCAGTACTTC. It encodes CASSQNRGTKDEQYF.

This clonotype was counted many times. V and J are TRBV10-3 and TRBJ2-7; 9 nucleotides match TRBD1. CDR3 length: 14 residues. Germline-derived CDR1 and CDR2 are ENHRY and SYGVKD. V lost 4 bases, J lost 5 bases, and 6 bases stayed unmatched. CDR3 coding DNA: TGTGCCATCAGTGTAGACAGGGGGTCCAACGAGCAGTACTTC. It translates to CAISVDRGSNEQYF.

The chain couples TRBV12-3 or TRBV12-4 to TRBJ2-1, with unresolved D. Trimming cost V 4 bases and J 9 bases, with 10 bases left between them. The CDR3 is made up of 12 amino acids. CDR3: CASSSGLVEQFF. CDR3 DNA: TGTGCCAGCAGTTCCGGTCTTGTTGAGCAGTTCTTC.

This clonotype occurred a few times. The rearrangement links TRBV4-3 to TRBJ2-2; TRBD1 aligns across 7 bases. Germline lookup yields CDR1 LGHNA and CDR2 YSLEER. The CDR3 consists of 16 residues. V trimming: 0 bases; J trimming: 6 bases; junction bases outside the gene matches: 7. The CDR3: CASSQESGQRAGELFF. CDR3 nucleotides: TGCGCCAGCAGCCAAGAGTCGGGACAGCGAGCCGGGGAGCTGTTTTTT.

The gene calls are TRBV20-1 and TRBJ2-1; no reliable D call. Germline assignment: CDR1 DFQATT and CDR2 SNEGSKA (reference sequence). The CDR3 extends over 11 amino acids. V was pared by 1 base and J by 9 bases, with 7 bases between. CDR3 amino acids: CSARVIIEQFF. CDR3 nucleotide sequence: TGCAGTGCTAGAGTTATTATTGAGCAGTTCTTC.